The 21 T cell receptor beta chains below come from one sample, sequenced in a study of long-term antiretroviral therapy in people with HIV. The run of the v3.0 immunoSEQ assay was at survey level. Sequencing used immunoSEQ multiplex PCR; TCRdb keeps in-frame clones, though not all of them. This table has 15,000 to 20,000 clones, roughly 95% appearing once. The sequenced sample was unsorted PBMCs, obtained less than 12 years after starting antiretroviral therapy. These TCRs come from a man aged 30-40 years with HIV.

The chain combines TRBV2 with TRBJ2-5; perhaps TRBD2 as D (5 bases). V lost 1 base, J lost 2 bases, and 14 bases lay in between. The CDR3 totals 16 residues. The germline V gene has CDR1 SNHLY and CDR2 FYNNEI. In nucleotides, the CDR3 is TGTGCCAGCAGTGAAGGCCGGGGTACTATTCAAGAGACCCAGTACTTC. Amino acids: CASSEGRGTIQETQYF.

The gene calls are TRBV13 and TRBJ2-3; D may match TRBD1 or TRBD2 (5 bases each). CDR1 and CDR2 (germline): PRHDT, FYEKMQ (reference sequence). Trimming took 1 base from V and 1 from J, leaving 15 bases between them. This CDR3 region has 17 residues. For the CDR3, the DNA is TGTGCCAGCAGCTTAGCGCTCGCCAGGGACGGCACAGATACGCAGTATTTT. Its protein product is CASSLALARDGTDTQYF. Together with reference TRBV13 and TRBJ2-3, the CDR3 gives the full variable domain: AAGVIQSPRHLIKEKRETATLKCYPIPRHDTVYWYQQGPGQDPQFLISFYEKMQSDKGSIPDRFSAQQFSDYHSELNMSSLELGDSALYFCASSLALARDGTDTQYFGPGTRLTVL.

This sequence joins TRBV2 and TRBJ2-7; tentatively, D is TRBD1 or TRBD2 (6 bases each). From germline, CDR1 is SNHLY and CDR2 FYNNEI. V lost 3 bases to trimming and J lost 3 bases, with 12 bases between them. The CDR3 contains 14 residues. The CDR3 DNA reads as TGTGCCAGCAGTGAGAGGGGGGCCCACTACGAGCAGTACTTC. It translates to CASSERGAHYEQYF.

The CDR3 spells CASNIAKIGEGGQPQHF. CDR3 nucleotides: TGTGCCAGCAACATCGCCAAAATCGGGGAAGGCGGTCAGCCCCAGCATTTT. The chain employs TRBV28 and TRBJ1-5; D gene uncertain. Trimming pared 7 bases from V and 6 bases from J, leaving 25 bases between. The CDR3 contains 17 residues. The germline V gene encodes CDR1 MDHEN and CDR2 SYDVKM.

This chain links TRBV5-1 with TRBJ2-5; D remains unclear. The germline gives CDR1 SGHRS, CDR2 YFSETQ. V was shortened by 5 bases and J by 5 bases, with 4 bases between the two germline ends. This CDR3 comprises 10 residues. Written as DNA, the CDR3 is TGCGCCAGCAGAGGGGAGACCCAGTACTTC. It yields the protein CASRGETQYF.

The chain's CDR3 is CAISGTTATGGNQPQHF. The DNA for the CDR3 is TGTGCCATCTCCGGGACTACGGCTACCGGTGGCAATCAGCCCCAGCATTTT. The rearrangement joins TRBV10-3 to TRBJ1-5; D is perhaps TRBD1 (5 bases). Deletions cut 8 bases from V and 2 bases from J, with 22 bases between. Germline lookup yields CDR1 ENHRY and CDR2 SYGVKD. The CDR3 is made up of 17 amino acids.

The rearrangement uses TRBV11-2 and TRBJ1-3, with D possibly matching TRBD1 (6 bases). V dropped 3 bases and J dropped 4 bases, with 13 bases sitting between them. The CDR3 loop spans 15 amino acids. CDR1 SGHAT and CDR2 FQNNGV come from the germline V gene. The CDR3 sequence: CASSLSSGVGNTIYF. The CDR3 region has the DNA TGTGCCAGCAGCTTGTCATCAGGGGTAGGAAACACCATATATTTT.

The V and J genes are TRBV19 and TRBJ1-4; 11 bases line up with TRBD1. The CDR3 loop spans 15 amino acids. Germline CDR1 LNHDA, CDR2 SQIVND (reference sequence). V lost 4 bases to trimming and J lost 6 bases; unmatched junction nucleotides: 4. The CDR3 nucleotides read TGTGCCAGTAGTAGGACAGGGGGCTTGTATGAAAAACTGTTTTTT. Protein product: CASSRTGGLYEKLFF.

CDR3 sequence (DNA): TGTGCCAGCAGGAGGTCACAGGGCGGTGGTTCACCCCTCCACTTT. Translating it yields CASRRSQGGGSPLHF. This chain connects TRBV5-5 to TRBJ1-6, with D possibly matching TRBD1 (6 bases). The V end lost 5 bases, the J end lost 9 bases, and 18 bases lay between the germline ends. Germline loops: CDR1 SGHKS, CDR2 YYEKEE (reference sequence). CDR3 size: 15 residues.

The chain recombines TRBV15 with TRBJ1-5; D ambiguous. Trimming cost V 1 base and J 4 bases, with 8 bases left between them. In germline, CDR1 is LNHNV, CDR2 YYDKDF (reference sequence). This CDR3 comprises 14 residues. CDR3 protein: CATSRAQPNQPQHF. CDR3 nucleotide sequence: TGTGCCACCAGCAGAGCACAGCCAAATCAGCCCCAGCATTTT.

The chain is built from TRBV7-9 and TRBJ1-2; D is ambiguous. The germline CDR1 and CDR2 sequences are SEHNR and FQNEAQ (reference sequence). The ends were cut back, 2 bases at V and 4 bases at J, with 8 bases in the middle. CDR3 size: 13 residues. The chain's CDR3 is CASSLRQSYGYTF. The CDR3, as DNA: TGTGCCAGCAGCTTAAGACAATCCTATGGCTACACCTTC.

The CDR3 protein is CASSPITGAQETQYF. The CDR3 nucleotides are TGTGCCAGCAGTCCCATAACCGGGGCACAAGAGACCCAGTACTTC. The genes are TRBV11-2 and TRBJ2-5; the D call may be TRBD1 or TRBD2 (5 bases each). In germline, CDR1 is SGHAT, CDR2 FQNNGV. The CDR3 loop spans 15 amino acids. The V and J ends lost 6 bases and 2 bases respectively, with 16 bases between them.

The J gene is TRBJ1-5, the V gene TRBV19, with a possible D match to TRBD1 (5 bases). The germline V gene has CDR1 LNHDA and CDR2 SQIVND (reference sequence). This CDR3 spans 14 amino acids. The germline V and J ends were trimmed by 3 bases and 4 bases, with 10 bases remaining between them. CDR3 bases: TGTGCCAGTAGTATCGGGACGGCAAATCAGCCCCAGCATTTT. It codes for CASSIGTANQPQHF.

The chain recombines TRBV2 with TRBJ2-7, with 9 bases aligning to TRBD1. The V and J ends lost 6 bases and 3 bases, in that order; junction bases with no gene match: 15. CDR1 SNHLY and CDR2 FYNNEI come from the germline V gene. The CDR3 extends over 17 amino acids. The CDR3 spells CASSAGQGILVFYEQYF. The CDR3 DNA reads TGTGCCAGCAGCGCCGGACAGGGGATCCTCGTTTTCTACGAGCAGTACTTC.

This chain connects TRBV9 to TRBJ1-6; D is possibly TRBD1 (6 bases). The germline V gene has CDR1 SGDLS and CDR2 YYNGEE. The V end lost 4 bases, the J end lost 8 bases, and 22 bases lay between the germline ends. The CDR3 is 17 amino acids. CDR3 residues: CASSPRMGVGADSPLHF. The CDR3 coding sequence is TGTGCCAGCAGCCCTCGAATGGGAGTGGGGGCGGATTCACCCCTCCACTTT.

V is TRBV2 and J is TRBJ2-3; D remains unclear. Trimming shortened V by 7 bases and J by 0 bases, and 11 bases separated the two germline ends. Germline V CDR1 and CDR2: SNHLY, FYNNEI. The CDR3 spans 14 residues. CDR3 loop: CASKSRASTDTQYF. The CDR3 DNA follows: TGTGCCAGCAAATCCCGTGCTAGCACAGATACGCAGTATTTT. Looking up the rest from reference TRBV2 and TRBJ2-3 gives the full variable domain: EPEVTQTPSHQVTQMGQEVILRCVPISNHLYFYWYRQILGQKVEFLVSFYNNEISEKSEIFDDQFSVERPDGSNFTLKIRSTKLEDSAMYFCASKSRASTDTQYFGPGTRLTVL.

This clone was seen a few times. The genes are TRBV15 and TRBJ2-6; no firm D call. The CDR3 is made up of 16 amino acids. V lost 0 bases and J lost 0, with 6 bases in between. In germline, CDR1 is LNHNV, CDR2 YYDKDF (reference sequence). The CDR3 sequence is CATSRDLDSGANVLTF. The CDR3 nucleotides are TGTGCCACCAGCAGAGATTTGGACTCTGGGGCCAACGTCCTGACTTTC.

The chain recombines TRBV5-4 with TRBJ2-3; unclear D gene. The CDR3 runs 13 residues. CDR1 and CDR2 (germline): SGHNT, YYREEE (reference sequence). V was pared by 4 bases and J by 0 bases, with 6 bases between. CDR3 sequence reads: CASSKDSTDTQYF. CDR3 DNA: TGTGCCAGCAGCAAGGACAGCACAGATACGCAGTATTTT.

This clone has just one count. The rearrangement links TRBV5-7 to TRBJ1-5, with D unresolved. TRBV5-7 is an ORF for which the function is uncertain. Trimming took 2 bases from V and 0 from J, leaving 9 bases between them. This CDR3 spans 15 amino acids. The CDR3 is CASSLGRISNQPQHF. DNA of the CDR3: TGTGCCAGCAGCTTAGGAAGGATTAGCAATCAGCCCCAGCATTTT.

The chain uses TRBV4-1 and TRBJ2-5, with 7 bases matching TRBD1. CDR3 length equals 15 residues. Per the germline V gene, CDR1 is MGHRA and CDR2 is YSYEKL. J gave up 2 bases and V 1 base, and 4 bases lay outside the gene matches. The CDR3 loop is CASSQVDRKQETQYF. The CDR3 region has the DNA TGCGCCAGCAGCCAAGTGGACAGGAAACAAGAGACCCAGTACTTC.

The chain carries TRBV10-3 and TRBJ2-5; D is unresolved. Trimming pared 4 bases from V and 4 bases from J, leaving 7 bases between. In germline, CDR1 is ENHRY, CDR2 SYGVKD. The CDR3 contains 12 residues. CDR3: CAISAAAETQYF. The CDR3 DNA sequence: TGTGCCATCAGTGCCGCGGCAGAGACCCAGTACTTC.